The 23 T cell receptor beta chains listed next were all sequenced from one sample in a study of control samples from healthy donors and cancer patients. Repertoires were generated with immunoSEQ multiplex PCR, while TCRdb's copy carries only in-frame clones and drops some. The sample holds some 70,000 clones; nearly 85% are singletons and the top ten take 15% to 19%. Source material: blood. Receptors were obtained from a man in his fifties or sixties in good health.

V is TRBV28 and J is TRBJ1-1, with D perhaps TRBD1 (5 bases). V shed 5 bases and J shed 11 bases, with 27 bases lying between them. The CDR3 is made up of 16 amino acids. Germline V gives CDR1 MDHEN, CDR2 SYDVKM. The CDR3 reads CASSGAGVARARSAFF. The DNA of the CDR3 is TGTGCCAGCAGTGGGGCCGGGGTGGCCAGGGCGAGGTCGGCTTTCTTT.

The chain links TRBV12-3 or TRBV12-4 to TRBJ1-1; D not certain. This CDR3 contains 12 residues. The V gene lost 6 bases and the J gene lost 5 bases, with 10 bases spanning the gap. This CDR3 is CASSPDGTEAFF. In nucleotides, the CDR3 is TGTGCCAGCAGCCCAGATGGGACTGAAGCTTTCTTT.

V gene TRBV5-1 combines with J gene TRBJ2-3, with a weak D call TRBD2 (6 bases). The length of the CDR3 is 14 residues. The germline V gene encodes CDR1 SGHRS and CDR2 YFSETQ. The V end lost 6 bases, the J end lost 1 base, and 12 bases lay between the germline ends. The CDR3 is CASNPGGRTDTQYF. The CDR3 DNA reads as TGCGCCAGCAACCCCGGGGGTCGCACAGATACGCAGTATTTT.

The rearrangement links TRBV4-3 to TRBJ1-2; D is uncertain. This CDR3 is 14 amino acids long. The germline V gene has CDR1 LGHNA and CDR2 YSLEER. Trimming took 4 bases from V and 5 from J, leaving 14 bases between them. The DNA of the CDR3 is TGCGCCAGCAGCCTTCGATATGACACGTATGGCTACACCTTC. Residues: CASSLRYDTYGYTF.

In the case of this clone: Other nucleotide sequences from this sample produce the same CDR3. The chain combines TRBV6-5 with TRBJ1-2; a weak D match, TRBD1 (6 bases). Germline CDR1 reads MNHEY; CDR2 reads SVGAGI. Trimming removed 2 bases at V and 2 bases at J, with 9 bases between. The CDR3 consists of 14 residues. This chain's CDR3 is CASSYGGRNYGYTF. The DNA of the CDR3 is TGTGCCAGCAGTTACGGGGGGCGGAACTATGGCTACACCTTC.

In DNA, the CDR3 is TGTGCCAGCACTAAATCATCTGGGGCCAACGTCCTGACTTTC. Translated: CASTKSSGANVLTF. V gene TRBV7-2 combines with J gene TRBJ2-6, with D hard to call. Germline loops: CDR1 SGHTA, CDR2 FQGNSA. Trimming shortened V by 7 bases and J by 1 base, and 8 bases separated the two germline ends. The CDR3 extends over 14 amino acids.

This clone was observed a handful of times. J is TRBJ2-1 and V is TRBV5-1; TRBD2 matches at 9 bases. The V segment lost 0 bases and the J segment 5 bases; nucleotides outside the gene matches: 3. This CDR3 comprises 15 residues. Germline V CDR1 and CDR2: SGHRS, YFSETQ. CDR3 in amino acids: CASSLGGTSHNEQFF. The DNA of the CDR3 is TGCGCCAGCAGCTTGGGTGGGACTAGCCACAATGAGCAGTTCTTC.

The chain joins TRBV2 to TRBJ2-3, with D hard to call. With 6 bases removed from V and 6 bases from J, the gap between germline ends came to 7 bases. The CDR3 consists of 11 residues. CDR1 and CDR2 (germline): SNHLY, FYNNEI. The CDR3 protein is CASRARDTQYF. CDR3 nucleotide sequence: TGTGCCAGCAGAGCTCGCGATACGCAGTATTTT.

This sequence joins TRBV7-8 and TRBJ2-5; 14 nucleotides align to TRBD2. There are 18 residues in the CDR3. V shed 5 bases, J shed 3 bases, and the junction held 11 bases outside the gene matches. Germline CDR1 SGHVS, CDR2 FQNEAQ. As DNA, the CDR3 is TGTGCCAGCAGCGCTATCACGGGACTAGCGGGAGAGGAAGAGACCCAGTACTTC. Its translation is CASSAITGLAGEEETQYF.

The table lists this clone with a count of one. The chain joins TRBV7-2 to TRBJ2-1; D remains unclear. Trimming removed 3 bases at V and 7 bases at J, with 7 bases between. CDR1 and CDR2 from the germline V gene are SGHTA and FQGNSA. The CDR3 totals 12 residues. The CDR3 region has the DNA TGTGCCAGCAGCTTTTCGCGGAATGAGCAGTTCTTC. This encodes CASSFSRNEQFF.

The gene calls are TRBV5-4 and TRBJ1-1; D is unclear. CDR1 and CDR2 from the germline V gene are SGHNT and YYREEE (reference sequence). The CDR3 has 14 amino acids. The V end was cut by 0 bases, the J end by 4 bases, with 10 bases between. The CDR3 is CASSLGSRITEAFF. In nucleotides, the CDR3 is TGTGCCAGCAGCTTGGGTAGCCGAATCACTGAAGCTTTCTTT.

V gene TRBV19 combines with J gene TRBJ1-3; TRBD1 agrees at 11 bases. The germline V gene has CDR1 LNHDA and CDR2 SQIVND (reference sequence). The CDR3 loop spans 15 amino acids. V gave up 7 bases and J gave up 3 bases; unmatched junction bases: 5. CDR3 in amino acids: CASTPGQGVGNTIYF. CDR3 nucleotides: TGTGCCAGTACCCCGGGACAGGGGGTTGGAAACACCATATATTTT.

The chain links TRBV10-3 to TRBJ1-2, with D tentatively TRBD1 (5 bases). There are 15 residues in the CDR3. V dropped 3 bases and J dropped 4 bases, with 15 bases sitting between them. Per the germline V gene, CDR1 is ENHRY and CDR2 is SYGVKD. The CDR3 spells CAISDAVGGGYGYTF. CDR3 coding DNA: TGTGCCATCAGTGACGCCGTGGGGGGGGGCTATGGCTACACCTTC.

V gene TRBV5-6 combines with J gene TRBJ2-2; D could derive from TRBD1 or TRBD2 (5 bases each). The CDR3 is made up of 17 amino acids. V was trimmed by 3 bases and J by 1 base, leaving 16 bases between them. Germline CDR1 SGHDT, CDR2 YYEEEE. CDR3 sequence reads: CASSWAGLALNTGELFF. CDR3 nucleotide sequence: TGTGCCAGCAGCTGGGCAGGGCTAGCTCTGAACACCGGGGAGCTGTTTTTT.

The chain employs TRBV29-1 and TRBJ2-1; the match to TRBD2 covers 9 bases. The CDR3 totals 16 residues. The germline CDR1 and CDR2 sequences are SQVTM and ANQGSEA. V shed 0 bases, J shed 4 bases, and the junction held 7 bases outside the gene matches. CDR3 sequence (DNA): TGCAGCGTTGAAGATCGTTCCCTAGCGGGATACAATGAGCAGTTCTTC. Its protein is CSVEDRSLAGYNEQFF.

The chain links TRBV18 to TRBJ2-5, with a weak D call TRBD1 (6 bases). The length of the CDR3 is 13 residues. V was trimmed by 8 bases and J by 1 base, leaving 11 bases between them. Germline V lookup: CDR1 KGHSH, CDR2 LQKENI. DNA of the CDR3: TGTGCCAGCACCGAGGGGGTCCAAGAGACCCAGTACTTC. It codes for CASTEGVQETQYF.

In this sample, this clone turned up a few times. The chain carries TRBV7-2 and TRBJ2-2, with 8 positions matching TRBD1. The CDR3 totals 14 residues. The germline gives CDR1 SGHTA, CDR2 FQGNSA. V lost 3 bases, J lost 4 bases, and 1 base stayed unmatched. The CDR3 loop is CASSLDRVTGELFF. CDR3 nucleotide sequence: TGTGCCAGCAGCTTGGACAGGGTCACCGGGGAGCTGTTTTTT.

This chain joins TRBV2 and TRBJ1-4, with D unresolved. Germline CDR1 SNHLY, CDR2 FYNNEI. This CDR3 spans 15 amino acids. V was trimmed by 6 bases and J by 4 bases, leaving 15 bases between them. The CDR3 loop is CASSMRSGSNEKLFF. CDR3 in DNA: TGTGCCAGCAGCATGAGGTCGGGAAGTAATGAAAAACTGTTTTTT.

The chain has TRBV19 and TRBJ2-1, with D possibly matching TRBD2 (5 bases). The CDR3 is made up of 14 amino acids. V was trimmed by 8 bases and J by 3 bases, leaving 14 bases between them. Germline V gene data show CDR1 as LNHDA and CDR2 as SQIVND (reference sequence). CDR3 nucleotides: TGTGCCAGTCGGAGCGGCGGCCTCTACAATGAGCAGTTCTTC. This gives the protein CASRSGGLYNEQFF. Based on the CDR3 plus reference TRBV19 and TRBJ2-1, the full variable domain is DGGITQSPKYLFRKEGQNVTLSCEQNLNHDAMYWYRQDPGQGLRLIYYSQIVNDFQKGDIAEGYSVSREKKESFPLTVTSAQKNPTAFYLCASRSGGLYNEQFFGPGTRLTVL.

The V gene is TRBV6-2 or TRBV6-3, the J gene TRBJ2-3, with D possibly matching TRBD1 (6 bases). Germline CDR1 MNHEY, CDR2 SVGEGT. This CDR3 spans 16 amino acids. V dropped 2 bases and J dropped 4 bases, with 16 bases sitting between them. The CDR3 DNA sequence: TGTGCCAGCAGTTACAGGGGGTCAGCGTACGCAGATACGCAGTATTTT. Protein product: CASSYRGSAYADTQYF.

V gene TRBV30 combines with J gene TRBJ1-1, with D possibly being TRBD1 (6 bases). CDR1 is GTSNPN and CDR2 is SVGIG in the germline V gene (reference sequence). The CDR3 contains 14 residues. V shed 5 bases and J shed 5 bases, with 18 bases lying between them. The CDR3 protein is CAWDEGGARTEAFF. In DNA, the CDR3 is TGTGCCTGGGATGAAGGGGGGGCGCGGACTGAAGCTTTCTTT.

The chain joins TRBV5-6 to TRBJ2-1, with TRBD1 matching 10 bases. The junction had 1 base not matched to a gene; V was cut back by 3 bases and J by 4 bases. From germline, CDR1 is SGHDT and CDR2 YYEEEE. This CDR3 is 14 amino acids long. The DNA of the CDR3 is TGTGCCAGCAGCTCGGGACAGGGGTACAATGAGCAGTTCTTC. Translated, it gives CASSSGQGYNEQFF.

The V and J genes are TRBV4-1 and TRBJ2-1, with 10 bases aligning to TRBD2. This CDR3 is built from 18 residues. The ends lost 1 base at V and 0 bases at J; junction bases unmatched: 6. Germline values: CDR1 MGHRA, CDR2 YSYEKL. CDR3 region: CASSQGLAGRSSYNEQFF. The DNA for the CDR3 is TGCGCCAGCAGCCAAGGACTAGCGGGTAGGAGCTCCTACAATGAGCAGTTCTTC.